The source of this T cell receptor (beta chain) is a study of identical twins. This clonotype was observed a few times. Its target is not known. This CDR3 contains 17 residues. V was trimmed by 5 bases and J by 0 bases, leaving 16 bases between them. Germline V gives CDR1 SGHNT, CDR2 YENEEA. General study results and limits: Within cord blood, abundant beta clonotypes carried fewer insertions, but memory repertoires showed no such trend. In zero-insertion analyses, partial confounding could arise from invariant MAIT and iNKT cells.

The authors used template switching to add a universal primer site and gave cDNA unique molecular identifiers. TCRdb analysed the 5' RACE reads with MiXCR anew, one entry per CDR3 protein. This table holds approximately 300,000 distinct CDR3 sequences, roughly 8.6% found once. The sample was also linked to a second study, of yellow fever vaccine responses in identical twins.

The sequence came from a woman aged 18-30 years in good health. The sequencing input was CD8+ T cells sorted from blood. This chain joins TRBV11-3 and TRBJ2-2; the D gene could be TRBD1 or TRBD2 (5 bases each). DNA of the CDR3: TGTGCCAGCAGCCCGGGGAGACAGCCCTCGAACACCGGGGAGCTGTTTTTT. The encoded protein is CASSPGRQPSNTGELFF. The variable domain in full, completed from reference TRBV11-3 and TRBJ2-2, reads EAGVVQSPRYKIIEKKQPVAFWCNPISGHNTLYWYLQNLGQGPELLIRYENEEAVDDSQLPKDRFSAERLKGVDSTLKIQPAELGDSAVYLCASSPGRQPSNTGELFFGEGSRLTVL.